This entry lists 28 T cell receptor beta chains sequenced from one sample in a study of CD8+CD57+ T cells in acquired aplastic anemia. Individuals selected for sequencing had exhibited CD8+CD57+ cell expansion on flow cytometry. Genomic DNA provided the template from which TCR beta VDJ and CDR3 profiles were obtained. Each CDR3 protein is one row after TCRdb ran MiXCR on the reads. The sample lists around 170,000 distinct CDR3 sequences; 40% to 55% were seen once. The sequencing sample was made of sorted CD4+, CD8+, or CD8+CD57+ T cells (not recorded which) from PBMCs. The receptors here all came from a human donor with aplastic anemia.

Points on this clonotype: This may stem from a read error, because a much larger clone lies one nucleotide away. The CDR3 region is CASSSRGRVDTGELFF. Written as DNA, the CDR3 is TGTGCCAGCAGCTCCCGCGGGAGGGTGGATACCGGGGAGCTGTTTTTT. The V gene is TRBV7-3, the J gene TRBJ2-2; 9 bases are a match to TRBD2. The CDR3 covers 16 residues. V dropped 4 bases and J dropped 5; count of bases not matched to a gene: 8. CDR1 is SGHTA and CDR2 is FQGTGA in the germline V gene.

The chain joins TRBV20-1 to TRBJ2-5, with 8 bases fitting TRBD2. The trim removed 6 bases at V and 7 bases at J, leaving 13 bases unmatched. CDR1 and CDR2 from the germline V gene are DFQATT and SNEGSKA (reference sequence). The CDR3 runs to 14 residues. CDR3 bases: TGCAGTGCCCAGGGACTAGGAGGAGGGGGGACCCAGTACTTC. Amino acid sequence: CSAQGLGGGGTQYF.

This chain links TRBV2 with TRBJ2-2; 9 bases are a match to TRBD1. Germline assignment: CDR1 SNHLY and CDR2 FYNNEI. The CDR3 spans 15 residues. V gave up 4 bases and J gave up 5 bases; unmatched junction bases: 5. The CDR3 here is CASSARGTGTGELFF. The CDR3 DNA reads TGTGCCAGCAGTGCCAGGGGGACAGGGACCGGGGAGCTGTTTTTT. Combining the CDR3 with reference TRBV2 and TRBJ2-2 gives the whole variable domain EPEVTQTPSHQVTQMGQEVILRCVPISNHLYFYWYRQILGQKVEFLVSFYNNEISEKSEIFDDQFSVERPDGSNFTLKIRSTKLEDSAMYFCASSARGTGTGELFFGEGSRLTVL.

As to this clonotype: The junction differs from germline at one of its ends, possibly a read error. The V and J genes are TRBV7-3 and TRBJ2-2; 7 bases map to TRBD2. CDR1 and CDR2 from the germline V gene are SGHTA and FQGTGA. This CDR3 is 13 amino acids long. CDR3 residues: CASSHAGAGELFF. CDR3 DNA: TGCGCCAGCAGCCATGCGGGGGCCGGGGAGCTGTTTTTT.

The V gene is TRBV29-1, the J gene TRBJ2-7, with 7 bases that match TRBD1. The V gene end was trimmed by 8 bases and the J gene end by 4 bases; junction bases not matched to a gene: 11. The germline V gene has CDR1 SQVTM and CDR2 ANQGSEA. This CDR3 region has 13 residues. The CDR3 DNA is TGCAGCTCCGGAGACAGGGTTGTGTACGAGCAGTACTTC. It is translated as CSSGDRVVYEQYF.

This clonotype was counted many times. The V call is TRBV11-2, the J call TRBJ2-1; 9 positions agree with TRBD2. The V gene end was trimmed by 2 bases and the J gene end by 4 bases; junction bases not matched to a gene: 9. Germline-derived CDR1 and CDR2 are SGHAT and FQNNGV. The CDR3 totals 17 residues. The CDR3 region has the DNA TGTGCCAGCAGCTTACTTGGCGGGAGGGCACTTTACAATGAGCAGTTCTTC. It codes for CASSLLGGRALYNEQFF.

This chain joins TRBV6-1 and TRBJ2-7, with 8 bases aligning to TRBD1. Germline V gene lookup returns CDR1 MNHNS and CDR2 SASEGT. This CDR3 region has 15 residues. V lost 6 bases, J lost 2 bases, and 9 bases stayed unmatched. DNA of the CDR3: TGTGCCAGCAGCCCTGGCCGGACAGGGACCTACGAGCAGTACTTC. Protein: CASSPGRTGTYEQYF.

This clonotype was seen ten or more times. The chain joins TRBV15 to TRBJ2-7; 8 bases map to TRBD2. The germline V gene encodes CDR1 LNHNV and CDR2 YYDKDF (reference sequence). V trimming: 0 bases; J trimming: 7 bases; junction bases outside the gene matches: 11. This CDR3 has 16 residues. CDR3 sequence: CATSRDLPLSGSEQYF. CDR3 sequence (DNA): TGTGCCACCAGCAGAGACCTCCCCTTAAGCGGGAGTGAGCAGTACTTC. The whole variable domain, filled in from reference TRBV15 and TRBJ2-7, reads DAMVIQNPRYQVTQFGKPVTLSCSQTLNHNVMYWYQQKSSQAPKLLFHYYDKDFNNEADTPDNFQSRRPNTSFCFLDIRSPGLGDTAMYLCATSRDLPLSGSEQYFGPGTRLTVT.

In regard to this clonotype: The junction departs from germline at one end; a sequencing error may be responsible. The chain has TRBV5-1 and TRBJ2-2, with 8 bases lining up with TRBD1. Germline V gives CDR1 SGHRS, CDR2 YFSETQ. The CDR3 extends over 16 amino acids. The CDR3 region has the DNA TGCGCCAGCAACGACCTGGGGACAGGAGACACCGGGGAGCTGTCTTTT. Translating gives CASNDLGTGDTGELSF.

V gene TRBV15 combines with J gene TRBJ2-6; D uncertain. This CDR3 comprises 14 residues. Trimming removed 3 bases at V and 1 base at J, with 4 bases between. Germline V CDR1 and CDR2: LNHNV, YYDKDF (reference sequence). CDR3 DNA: TGTGCCACCAGCAGGGCATCTGGGGCCAACGTCCTGACTTTC. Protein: CATSRASGANVLTF.

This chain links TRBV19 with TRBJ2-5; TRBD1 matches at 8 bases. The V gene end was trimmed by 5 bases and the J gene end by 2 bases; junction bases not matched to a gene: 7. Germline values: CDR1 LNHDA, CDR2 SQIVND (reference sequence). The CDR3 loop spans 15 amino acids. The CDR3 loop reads CASSPRTGSQETQYF. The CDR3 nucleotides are TGTGCCAGTAGTCCGCGGACAGGGTCGCAAGAGACCCAGTACTTC. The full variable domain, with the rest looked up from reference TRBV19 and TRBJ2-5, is DGGITQSPKYLFRKEGQNVTLSCEQNLNHDAMYWYRQDPGQGLRLIYYSQIVNDFQKGDIAEGYSVSREKKESFPLTVTSAQKNPTAFYLCASSPRTGSQETQYFGPGTRLLVL.

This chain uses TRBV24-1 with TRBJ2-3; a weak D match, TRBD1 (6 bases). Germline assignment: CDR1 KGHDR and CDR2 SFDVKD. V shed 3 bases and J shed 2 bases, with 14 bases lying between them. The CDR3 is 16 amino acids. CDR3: CATSDVKGHLTDTQYF. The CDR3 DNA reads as TGTGCCACCAGTGATGTAAAGGGACATCTCACAGATACGCAGTATTTT.

As DNA, the CDR3 is TGCAGTGCTAGAGATTCCGGGATCTCCTACGAGCAGTACTTC. Translation: CSARDSGISYEQYF. The genes are TRBV20-1 and TRBJ2-7; possible D gene TRBD2, 5 bases. CDR3 length: 14 amino acids. Per the germline V gene, CDR1 is DFQATT and CDR2 is SNEGSKA (reference sequence). V was pared by 0 bases and J by 0 bases, with 9 bases between.

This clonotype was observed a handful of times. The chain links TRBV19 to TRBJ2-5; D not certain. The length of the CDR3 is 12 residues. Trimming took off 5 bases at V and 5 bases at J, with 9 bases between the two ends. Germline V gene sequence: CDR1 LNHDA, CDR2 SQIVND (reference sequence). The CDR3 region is CASSHEEETQYF. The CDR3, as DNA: TGTGCCAGTAGTCATGAGGAGGAGACCCAGTACTTC.

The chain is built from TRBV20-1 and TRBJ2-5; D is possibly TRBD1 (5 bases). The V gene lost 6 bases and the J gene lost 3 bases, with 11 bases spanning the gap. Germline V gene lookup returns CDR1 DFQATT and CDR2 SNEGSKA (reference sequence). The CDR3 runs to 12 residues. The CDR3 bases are TGCAGTGCACAGAAAGGGGAAGAGACCCAGTACTTC. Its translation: CSAQKGEETQYF.

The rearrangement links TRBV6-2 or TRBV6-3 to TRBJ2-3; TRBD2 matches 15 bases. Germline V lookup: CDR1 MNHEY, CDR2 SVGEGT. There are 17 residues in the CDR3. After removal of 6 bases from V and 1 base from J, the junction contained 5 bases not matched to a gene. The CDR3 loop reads CASSGTSGRKGTDTQYF. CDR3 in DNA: TGTGCCAGCAGCGGGACTAGCGGGAGGAAGGGCACAGATACGCAGTATTTT.

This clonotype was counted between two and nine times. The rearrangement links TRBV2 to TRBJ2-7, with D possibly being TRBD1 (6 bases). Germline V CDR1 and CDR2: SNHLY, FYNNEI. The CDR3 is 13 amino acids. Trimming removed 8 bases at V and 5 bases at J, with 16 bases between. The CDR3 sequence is CASFTKAGDEQYF. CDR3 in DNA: TGTGCCAGCTTTACCAAGGCAGGGGACGAGCAGTACTTC.

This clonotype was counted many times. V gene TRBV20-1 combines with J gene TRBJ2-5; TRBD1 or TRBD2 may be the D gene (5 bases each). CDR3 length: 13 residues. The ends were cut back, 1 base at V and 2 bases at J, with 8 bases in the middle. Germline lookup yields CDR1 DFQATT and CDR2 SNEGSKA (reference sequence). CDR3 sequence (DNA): TGCAGTGCTAGAGCGGGACGACAAGAGACCCAGTACTTC. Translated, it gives CSARAGRQETQYF.

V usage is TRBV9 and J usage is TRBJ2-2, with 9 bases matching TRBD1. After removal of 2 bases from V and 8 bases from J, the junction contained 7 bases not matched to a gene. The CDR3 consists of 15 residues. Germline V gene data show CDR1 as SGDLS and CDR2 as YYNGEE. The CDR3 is CASSVGTGTTGELFF. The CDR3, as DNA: TGTGCCAGCAGCGTCGGGACAGGGACCACAGGGGAGCTGTTTTTT.

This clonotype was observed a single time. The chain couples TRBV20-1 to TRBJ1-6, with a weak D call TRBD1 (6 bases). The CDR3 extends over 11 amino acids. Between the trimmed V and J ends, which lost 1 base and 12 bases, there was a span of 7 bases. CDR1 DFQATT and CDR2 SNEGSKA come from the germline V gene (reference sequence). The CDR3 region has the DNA TGCAGTGCTAGAGTAGGGGGACCCCTCCACTTT. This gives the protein CSARVGGPLHF.

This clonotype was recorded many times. DNA for the CDR3: TGCAGTGCTAACCGCCTGGACGTCGGATTTTACGAGCAGTACTTC. Encoded protein: CSANRLDVGFYEQYF. This chain uses TRBV20-1 with TRBJ2-7; D remains ambiguous. In germline, CDR1 is DFQATT, CDR2 SNEGSKA (reference sequence). The V and J ends lost 4 bases and 4 bases respectively, with 20 bases between them. The CDR3 consists of 15 residues.

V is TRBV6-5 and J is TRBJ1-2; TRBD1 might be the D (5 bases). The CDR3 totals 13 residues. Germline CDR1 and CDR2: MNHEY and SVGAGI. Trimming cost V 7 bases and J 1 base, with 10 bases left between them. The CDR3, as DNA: TGTGCCAGCATTACTGACAGTAACTATGGCTACACCTTC. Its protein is CASITDSNYGYTF.

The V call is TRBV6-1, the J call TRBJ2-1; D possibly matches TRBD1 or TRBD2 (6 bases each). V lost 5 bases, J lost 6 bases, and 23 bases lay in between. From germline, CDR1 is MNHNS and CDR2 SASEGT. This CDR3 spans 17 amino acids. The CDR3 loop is CASSLRSMGGRGNEQFF. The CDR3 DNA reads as TGTGCCAGCAGTCTACGATCGATGGGGGGCAGGGGCAATGAGCAGTTCTTC.

The DNA for the CDR3 is TGTGCCACCAGCAGAGGGCAGGGCCTCCGCACTAAACTGTTTTTT. Protein: CATSRGQGLRTKLFF. J is TRBJ1-4 and V is TRBV15; TRBD1 might be the D (5 bases). Per germline, CDR1 LNHNV and CDR2 YYDKDF (reference sequence). V lost 1 base and J 11 bases, leaving 17 bases between the germline ends. CDR3 size: 15 residues.

The CDR3 DNA reads as TGTGCCAGCAGCTATACAGGGGGCACCGGGGAGCTGTTTTTT. Its translation is CASSYTGGTGELFF. The chain couples TRBV5-6 to TRBJ2-2; 8 nucleotides match TRBD1. The trim removed 3 bases at V and 4 bases at J, leaving 2 bases unmatched. Germline V gene lookup returns CDR1 SGHDT and CDR2 YYEEEE. The CDR3 covers 14 residues.

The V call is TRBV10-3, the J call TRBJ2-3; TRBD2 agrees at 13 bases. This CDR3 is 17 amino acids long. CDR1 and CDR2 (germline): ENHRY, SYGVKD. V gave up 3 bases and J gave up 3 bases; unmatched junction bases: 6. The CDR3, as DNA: TGTGCCATCAGTGAAGTACTAGCGGGGGGGCCAACAGATACGCAGTATTTT. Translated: CAISEVLAGGPTDTQYF.

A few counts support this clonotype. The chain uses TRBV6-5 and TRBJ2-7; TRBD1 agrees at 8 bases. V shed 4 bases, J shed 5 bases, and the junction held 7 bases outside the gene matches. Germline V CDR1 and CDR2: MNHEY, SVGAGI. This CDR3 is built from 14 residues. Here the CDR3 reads CASSSWTGKDEQYF. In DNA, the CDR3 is TGTGCCAGCAGTTCTTGGACAGGGAAAGACGAGCAGTACTTC.

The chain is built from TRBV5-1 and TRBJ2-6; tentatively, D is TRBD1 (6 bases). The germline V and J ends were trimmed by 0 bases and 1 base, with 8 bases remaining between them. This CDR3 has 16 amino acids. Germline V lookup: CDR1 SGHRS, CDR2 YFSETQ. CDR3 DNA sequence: TGCGCCAGCAGCTTGGGAGGGGGTTCTGGGGCCAACGTCCTGACTTTC. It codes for CASSLGGGSGANVLTF.